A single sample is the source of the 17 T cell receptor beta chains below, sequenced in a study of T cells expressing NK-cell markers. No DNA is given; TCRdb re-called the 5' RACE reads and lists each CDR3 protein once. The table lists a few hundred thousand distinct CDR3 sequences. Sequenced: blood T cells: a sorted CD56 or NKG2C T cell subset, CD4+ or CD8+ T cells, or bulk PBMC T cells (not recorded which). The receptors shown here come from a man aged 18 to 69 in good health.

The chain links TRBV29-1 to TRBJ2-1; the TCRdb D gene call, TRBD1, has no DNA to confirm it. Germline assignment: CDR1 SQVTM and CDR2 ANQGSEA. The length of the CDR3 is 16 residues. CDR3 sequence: CSVESIPGQSKNEQFF.

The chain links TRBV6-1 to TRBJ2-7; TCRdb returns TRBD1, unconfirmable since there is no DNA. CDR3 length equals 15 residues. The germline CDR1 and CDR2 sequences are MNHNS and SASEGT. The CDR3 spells CASNTDRVNSYEQYF.

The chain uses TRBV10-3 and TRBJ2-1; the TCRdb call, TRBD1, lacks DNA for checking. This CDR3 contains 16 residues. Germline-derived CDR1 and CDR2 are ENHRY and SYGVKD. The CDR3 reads CAIRDPVRTGYNEQFF.

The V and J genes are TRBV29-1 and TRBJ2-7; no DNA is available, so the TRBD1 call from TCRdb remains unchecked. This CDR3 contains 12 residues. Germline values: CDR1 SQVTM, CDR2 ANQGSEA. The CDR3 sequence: CSVRQGAYEQYF.

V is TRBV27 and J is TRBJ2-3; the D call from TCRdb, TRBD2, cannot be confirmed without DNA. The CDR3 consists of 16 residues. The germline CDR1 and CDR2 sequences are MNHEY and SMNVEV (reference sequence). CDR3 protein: CASSLGLAGGGDTQYF.

CDR3 region: CVSSPGRGTEAFF. The chain combines TRBV7-9 with TRBJ1-1; TCRdb returns TRBD1, unconfirmable since there is no DNA. This CDR3 spans 13 amino acids. CDR1 and CDR2 from the germline V gene are SEHNR and FQNEAQ (reference sequence).

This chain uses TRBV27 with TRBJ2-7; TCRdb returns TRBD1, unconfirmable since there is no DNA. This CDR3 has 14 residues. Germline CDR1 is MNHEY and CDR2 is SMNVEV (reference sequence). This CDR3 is CASGDTPTSYEQYF.

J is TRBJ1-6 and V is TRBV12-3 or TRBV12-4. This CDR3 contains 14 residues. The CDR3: CASSSQRDNSPLHF.

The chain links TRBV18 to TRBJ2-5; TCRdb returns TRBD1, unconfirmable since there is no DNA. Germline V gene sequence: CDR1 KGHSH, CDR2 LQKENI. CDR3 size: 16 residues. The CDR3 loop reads CASSPLQTGFQETQYF.

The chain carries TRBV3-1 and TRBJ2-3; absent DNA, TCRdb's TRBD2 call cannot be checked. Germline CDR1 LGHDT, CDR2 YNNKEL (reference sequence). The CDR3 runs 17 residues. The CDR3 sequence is CASSQEGLAGGTDTQYF.

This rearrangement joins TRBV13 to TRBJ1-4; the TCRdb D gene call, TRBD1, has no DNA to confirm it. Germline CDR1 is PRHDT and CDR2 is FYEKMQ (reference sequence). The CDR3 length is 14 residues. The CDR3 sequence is CASSSARLREKLFF.

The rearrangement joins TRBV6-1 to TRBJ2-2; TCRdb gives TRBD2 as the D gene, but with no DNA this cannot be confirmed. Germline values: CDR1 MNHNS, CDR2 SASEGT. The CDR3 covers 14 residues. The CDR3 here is CASKLAGGTGELFF.

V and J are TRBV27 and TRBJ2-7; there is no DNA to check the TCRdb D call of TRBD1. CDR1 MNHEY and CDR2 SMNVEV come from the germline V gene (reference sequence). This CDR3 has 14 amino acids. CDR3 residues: CASSFLSRGDEQYF.

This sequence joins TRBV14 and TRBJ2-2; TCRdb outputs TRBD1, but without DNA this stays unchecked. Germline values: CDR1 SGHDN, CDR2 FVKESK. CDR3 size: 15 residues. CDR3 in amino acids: CASSLGTGWAGELFF.

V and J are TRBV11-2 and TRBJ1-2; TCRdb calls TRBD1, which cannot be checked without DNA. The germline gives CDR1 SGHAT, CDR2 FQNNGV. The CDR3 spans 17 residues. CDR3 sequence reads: CASSLDLVGSGEYGYTF.

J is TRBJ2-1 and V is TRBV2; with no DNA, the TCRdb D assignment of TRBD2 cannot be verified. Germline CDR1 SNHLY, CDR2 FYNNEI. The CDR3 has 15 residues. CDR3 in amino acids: CATHSAGGSYNEQFF.

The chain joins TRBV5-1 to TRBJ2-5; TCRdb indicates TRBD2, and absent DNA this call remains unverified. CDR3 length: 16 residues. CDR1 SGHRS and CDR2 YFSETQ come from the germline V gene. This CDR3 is CASRRRGAQYQETQYF.